A single sample is the source of the 2 T cell receptor beta chains below, sequenced in a study of CD8+CD57+ T cells in acquired aplastic anemia. Genomic DNA constituted the template upon which TCR beta VDJ and CDR3 profiling was performed. TCRdb called the reads again in MiXCR, with one record for every CDR3 protein. The data show about 180,000 distinct CDR3 sequences, roughly 50% seen once. Flow cytometry had shown expanded CD8+CD57+ cells in the patients chosen for sequencing. Material for sequencing was sorted CD4+, CD8+, or CD8+CD57+ T cells (not recorded which) from PBMCs. Receptors were obtained from a human donor with aplastic anemia.

The rearrangement uses TRBV20-1 and TRBJ2-7; the D is unclear. V shed 5 bases and J shed 7 bases, with 9 bases lying between them. This CDR3 comprises 10 residues. CDR1 is DFQATT, CDR2 SNEGSKA, per germline (reference sequence). The chain's CDR3 is CSALQTEQYF. CDR3 bases: TGCAGTGCTCTGCAAACGGAGCAGTACTTC.

A note on this clonotype: The junction departs from germline at one end; a sequencing error may be responsible. The V call is TRBV2, the J call TRBJ2-7, with 7 positions matching TRBD2. The CDR3 extends over 17 amino acids. Germline assignment: CDR1 SNHLY and CDR2 FYNNEI. The CDR3 DNA follows: TGTACCAGCAGCCAAGGGCTACAGCGGGGACCCTCCTACGAGCAGTACTTC. Its translation: CTSSQGLQRGPSYEQYF. The whole variable domain, remainder taken from reference TRBV2 and TRBJ2-7, is EPEVTQTPSHQVTQMGQEVILRCVPISNHLYFYWYRQILGQKVEFLVSFYNNEISEKSEIFDDQFSVERPDGSNFTLKIRSTKLEDSAMYFCTSSQGLQRGPSYEQYFGPGTRLTVT.